Presented here are 6 T cell receptor beta chains from one specimen sequenced in a study of cytomegalovirus exposure and HLA in healthy donors. Profiling relied on immunoSEQ multiplex PCR, and the TCRdb table lists in-frame clones only, not all of them. This sample has some 110,000 clones, with around 94% found just once. Sequences were obtained from PBMCs. The source of these receptors is a woman in her late teens or twenties in good health and CMV-seronegative.

J is TRBJ1-1 and V is TRBV28; possibly TRBD1 for D (6 bases). V was cut by 8 bases and J by 1 base, with 14 bases left in between. The CDR3 is 14 residues long. Germline V gene sequence: CDR1 MDHEN, CDR2 SYDVKM. CDR3 DNA: TGTGCCAGCCGAGGACAGCCCGGGAACACTGAAGCTTTCTTT. Its translation: CASRGQPGNTEAFF.

The chain links TRBV11-2 to TRBJ2-6; tentative D call: TRBD1 (5 bases). The CDR3 spans 14 residues. V dropped 5 bases and J dropped 3 bases, with 8 bases sitting between them. Germline V gives CDR1 SGHAT, CDR2 FQNNGV. The CDR3, as DNA: TGTGCCAGCAGCCAGGGATATGGGGCCAACGTCCTGACTTTC. Translation gives CASSQGYGANVLTF.

Here the CDR3 reads CASSLSRDRAQPQHF. In DNA, the CDR3 is TGTGCCAGTAGTTTGTCCCGGGACAGGGCTCAGCCCCAGCATTTT. The genes are TRBV19 and TRBJ1-5, with 9 positions matching TRBD1. CDR1 is LNHDA, CDR2 SQIVND, per germline (reference sequence). The CDR3 spans 15 residues. V was pared by 5 bases and J by 6 bases, with 8 bases of the junction left unmatched.

The chain combines TRBV7-8 with TRBJ2-2, with D perhaps matching TRBD2 (5 bases). The CDR3 is made up of 15 amino acids. The germline CDR1 and CDR2 sequences are SGHVS and FQNEAQ. V was clipped by 5 bases and J by 4 bases, with 14 bases between them. In DNA, the CDR3 is TGTGCCAGCAGCCTCCGAGCGGACTTCACCGGGGAGCTGTTTTTT. Amino acids: CASSLRADFTGELFF.

This clone was detected a few times. J is TRBJ2-1 and V is TRBV12-5, with 9 nucleotides matching TRBD2. The V and J ends lost 6 bases and 3 bases, in that order; junction bases with no gene match: 9. The CDR3 sequence is 16 residues long. Germline V gives CDR1 LGHNT, CDR2 FRNRAP. CDR3 nucleotides: TGTGCTAGTGGACCCGATGGGACTAGCTTCTACAATGAGCAGTTCTTC. Translating it yields CASGPDGTSFYNEQFF. The full variable domain, completed using reference TRBV12-5 and TRBJ2-1, is DARVTQTPRHKVTEMGQEVTMRCQPILGHNTVFWYRQTMMQGLELLAYFRNRAPLDDSGMPKDRFSAEMPDATLATLKIQPSEPRDSAVYFCASGPDGTSFYNEQFFGPGTRLTVL.

This rearrangement joins TRBV7-2 to TRBJ1-6; 7 bases fit TRBD1. Germline values: CDR1 SGHTA, CDR2 FQGNSA. V lost 5 bases to trimming and J lost 10 bases; unmatched junction nucleotides: 11. The CDR3 spans 15 residues. The CDR3 DNA reads TGTGCCAGCAGCCTAAAAACAGGAGGGGGCTCACCCCTCCACTTT. It specifies CASSLKTGGGSPLHF.